These 13 T cell receptor beta chains share one sample of origin, sequenced in a study of beta chain features in type 1 diabetes. Overall study findings and caveats: TCRB CDR3s from Type 1 diabetes patients were moderately but significantly shorter in all four CD4+ subsets.

All of the isolated RNA was reverse transcribed, so expressed TCRB transcripts were sequenced. Clones were read by immunoSEQ multiplex PCR, and TCRdb kept only the in-frame ones, dropping some. The sample lists 300,000 to 350,000 clones, approximately 9.9% occurring once. Their antigens remain unidentified. Sample: central memory CD4+ T cells from blood. These receptors were obtained from a man younger than 40 with type 1 diabetes.

Concerning this clone: This may stem from a read error, because a much larger clone lies one nucleotide away. This chain joins TRBV7-2 and TRBJ2-3; no clear D gene. CDR3 length equals 12 residues. CDR1 and CDR2 (germline): SGHTA, FQGNSA. The V end was cut by 5 bases, the J end by 2 bases, with 5 bases between. The CDR3, as DNA: TGTGCCAGCAGCCGGTACACAGATACGCAGTATTTT. This encodes CASSRYTDTQYF. Using reference TRBV7-2 and TRBJ2-3 for the parts outside the CDR3, the full variable domain is GAGVSQSPSNKVTEKGKDVELRCDPISGHTALYWYRQSLGQGLEFLIYFQGNSAPDKSGLPSDRFSAERTGGSVSTLTIQRTQQEDSAVYLCASSRYTDTQYFGPGTRLTVL.

This clone has just a few counts. J is TRBJ2-7 and V is TRBV30; the match to TRBD1 covers 9 bases. The CDR3 runs to 14 residues. The junction had 11 bases not matched to a gene; V was cut back by 5 bases and J by 6 bases. CDR1 and CDR2 (germline): GTSNPN, SVGIG (reference sequence). CDR3 protein: CAWGPGQGISEQYF. CDR3 nucleotide sequence: TGTGCCTGGGGACCGGGACAGGGTATCTCCGAGCAGTACTTC. Full variable domain (rest looked up from reference TRBV30 and TRBJ2-7): SQTIHQWPATLVQPVGSPLSLECTVEGTSNPNLYWYRQAAGRGLQLLFYSVGIGQISSEVPQNLSASRPQDRQFILSSKKLLLSDSGFYLCAWGPGQGISEQYFGPGTRLTVT.

The rearrangement joins TRBV5-4 to TRBJ2-5; D is perhaps TRBD1 (5 bases). The CDR3 totals 15 residues. Germline CDR1 is SGHNT and CDR2 is YYREEE (reference sequence). Trimming took off 2 bases at V and 2 bases at J, with 13 bases between the two ends. CDR3 protein: CASSFTGDLQETQYF. The CDR3 nucleotides read TGTGCCAGCAGCTTTACAGGTGATCTTCAAGAGACCCAGTACTTC.

The table lists this clone with a few counts. CDR3 sequence (DNA): TGCAGTGCTAGCCGAGATACGCAGTATTTT. It specifies CSASRDTQYF. The V and J genes are TRBV20-1 and TRBJ2-3; D unresolved. V shed 3 bases and J shed 5 bases, with 3 bases lying between them. Germline V gives CDR1 DFQATT, CDR2 SNEGSKA (reference sequence). The CDR3 covers 10 residues.

This chain links TRBV29-1 with TRBJ1-1; D ambiguous. Germline CDR1 and CDR2: SQVTM and ANQGSEA. CDR3 length equals 14 residues. V was pared by 0 bases and J by 7 bases, with 15 bases between. CDR3 amino acids: CSVEDDGWGLEAFF. The CDR3 coding sequence is TGCAGCGTTGAAGATGACGGGTGGGGTCTTGAAGCTTTCTTT.

This clone was seen a single time. This chain links TRBV30 with TRBJ1-1; a possible D gene is TRBD1 (6 bases). The germline V and J ends were trimmed by 1 base and 5 bases, with 11 bases remaining between them. This CDR3 contains 13 residues. Germline assignment: CDR1 GTSNPN and CDR2 SVGIG (reference sequence). The CDR3 reads CAWSGDIRTEAFF. CDR3 bases: TGTGCCTGGAGTGGGGACATCCGGACTGAAGCTTTCTTT.

The J gene is TRBJ1-5, the V gene TRBV25-1, with 9 bases that match TRBD1. The CDR3 has 15 amino acids. J was trimmed by 7 bases and V by 3 bases; bases with no gene match: 7. The V gene's germline CDR1 is MGHDK and CDR2 SYGVNS. The CDR3 DNA reads TGTGCCAGCAGTGACGGACAGGGGTTTGGACAGCCCCAGCATTTT. Translating it yields CASSDGQGFGQPQHF.

The chain couples TRBV29-1 to TRBJ2-1; maybe TRBD2 (6 bases). The V gene lost 7 bases and the J gene lost 2 bases, with 24 bases spanning the gap. The CDR3 runs 17 residues. Germline V gene data show CDR1 as SQVTM and CDR2 as ANQGSEA. CDR3 DNA: TGCAGCGCCGAACTGGGGGATAGCGGTAAAGCCTACAATGAGCAGTTCTTC. It specifies CSAELGDSGKAYNEQFF.

In its sample, this clone was seen a few times. In DNA, the CDR3 is TGTGCCACCAGCCCGGGGAACAGGGCGGAGACCCAGTACTTC. Residues: CATSPGNRAETQYF. This chain joins TRBV15 and TRBJ2-5, with D perhaps TRBD1 (6 bases). With 5 bases removed from V and 5 bases from J, the gap between germline ends came to 15 bases. The CDR3 loop spans 14 amino acids. The germline CDR1 and CDR2 sequences are LNHNV and YYDKDF (reference sequence).

V usage is TRBV5-6 and J usage is TRBJ2-7; D is perhaps TRBD2 (5 bases). The V end lost 4 bases, the J end lost 5 bases, and 16 bases lay between the germline ends. The CDR3 runs 14 residues. Germline V CDR1 and CDR2: SGHDT, YYEEEE. CDR3 sequence: CASSRRGMRNEQYF. In nucleotides, the CDR3 is TGTGCCAGCAGCAGACGAGGGATGAGAAACGAGCAGTACTTC.

This clone was counted between two and nine times. The chain carries TRBV6-5 and TRBJ2-3, with 8 nucleotides matching TRBD1. Germline V gene lookup returns CDR1 MNHEY and CDR2 SVGAGI. With V trimmed by 5 bases and J by 2 bases, 6 bases remained unmatched. The CDR3 consists of 15 residues. CDR3 bases: TGTGCCAGCAGTCTACAGGGGGGCACCACAGATACGCAGTATTTT. Translated: CASSLQGGTTDTQYF.

This chain links TRBV10-3 with TRBJ2-6; TRBD1 matches 8 bases. CDR1 and CDR2 (germline): ENHRY, SYGVKD. This CDR3 region has 17 residues. V was pared by 8 bases and J by 0 bases, with 9 bases of the junction left unmatched. CDR3 DNA: TGTGCCATCGGGGCGGGGACAGGAAGCTCTGGGGCCAACGTCCTGACTTTC. Its translation: CAIGAGTGSSGANVLTF.

This clone was counted a few times. The CDR3 sequence: CASSPGQGRYEQYF. The CDR3 DNA reads TGTGCCAGTAGCCCGGGACAGGGACGGTACGAGCAGTACTTC. The chain carries TRBV19 and TRBJ2-7; 9 bases match TRBD1. With 6 bases clipped from V and 4 bases from J, the junction kept 7 bases outside the gene matches. CDR3 length: 14 residues. In germline, CDR1 is LNHDA, CDR2 SQIVND (reference sequence).